These T cell receptor beta chains were read from a single sample in a study of T cells in Graves' hyperthyroidism and ophthalmopathy. TCRdb re-analysed the multiplex PCR reads in MiXCR, keeping a single row per CDR3 protein. The table shows hundreds of thousands of distinct CDR3 sequences, with roughly 15% occurring only once. The material sequenced was blood. Source of these receptors: a woman aged 25 to 39 with Graves' hyperthyroidism. Both conserved end residues are part of each CDR3. D genes are given only for firm matches. Part of the rows lack a size; the others show once, few, many or a class for expanded clones.

>TRBJ2-1|TRBD2|few|TRBV27
TGTGCCAGCAGTTTATCAGCGGGACTCAACAATGAGCAGTTCTTC
CASSLSAGLNNEQFF
>TRBJ1-1|.|many|TRBV12-3/TRBV12-4
TGTGCCAGCAGTATCAGGTCTATGAACACTGAAGCTTTCTTT
CASSIRSMNTEAFF
>TRBJ2-3|.|.|TRBV11-3
TGTGCCAGCAGCTTAGGCAGCGGTACTAGCACAGATACGCAGTATTTT
CASSLGSGTSTDTQYF
>TRBJ2-7|.|few|TRBV6-1
TGTGCCAGCAGTGAAGCTCGAAGGATCGGCGAGCAGTACTTC
CASSEARRIGEQYF
>TRBJ2-7|.|few|TRBV7-9
TGTGCCAGCAGCTTAGTCACAGGGACGTACGAGCAGTACTTC
CASSLVTGTYEQYF
>TRBJ2-5|.|many|TRBV7-2
TGTGCCAGCAGCCGCGGGTCCCGTAAAGAGACCCAGTACTTC
CASSRGSRKETQYF
>TRBJ2-7|TRBD1|many|TRBV5-1
TGCGCCAGCAGCTTGGCACAGGGGGACTACGAGCAGTACTTC
CASSLAQGDYEQYF
>TRBJ2-3|TRBD2|many|TRBV12-3/TRBV12-4
TGTGCCAGCAGTTTAGTTACGGGAGGGCCGCTCACAGATACGCAGTATTTT
CASSLVTGGPLTDTQYF
>TRBJ2-7|TRBD1|.|TRBV20-1
TGCAGTGCTAGTGGGTTGGGGGACAGGGGCCACGAGCAGTACTTC
CSASGLGDRGHEQYF
>TRBJ1-2|TRBD1|.|TRBV12-3/TRBV12-4
TGTGCCAGCGGGACCCACAGGGGGAGCTACTATGGCTACACCTTC
CASGTHRGSYYGYTF
>TRBJ2-3|TRBD1|many|TRBV3-1
TGTGCCAGCACGACAGGGGTAGAGGATACGCAGTATTTT
CASTTGVEDTQYF
>TRBJ2-7|.|many|TRBV7-2
TGTGCCAGCAGCTTATATAGCGGTTACGAGCAGTACTTC
CASSLYSGYEQYF
>TRBJ2-4|.|few|TRBV19
TGTGCCAGTAGTTACCAGATTGCGGAGAACATTCAGTACTTC
CASSYQIAENIQYF
>TRBJ2-7|TRBD2|many|TRBV20-1
TGCAGTGCTAGAGAGACGGGAGGGCCCTACGAGCAGTACTTC
CSARETGGPYEQYF
>TRBJ2-7|.|many|TRBV11-2
TGTGCCAGCAGCGCCATTGTAACCGACCTCTCCTACGAGCAGTACTTC
CASSAIVTDLSYEQYF
>TRBJ1-6|TRBD1|few|TRBV5-8
TGTGCCAGCAGCCGACGCTTCGGAAGGGGGCATTCACCCCTCCACTTT
CASSRRFGRGHSPLHF
>TRBJ1-6|TRBD1|.|TRBV20-1
TGCAGTGCTAGAGATCAGGGGGGGGCTCGGAATTCACCCCTCCACTTT
CSARDQGGARNSPLHF
>TRBJ2-1|.|few|TRBV29-1
TGCAGCGGGGGACACCCACTCACCTACAATGAGCAGTTCTTC
CSGGHPLTYNEQFF
>TRBJ2-7|.|many|TRBV7-9
TGTGCCAGCAGCTCTCCGGGGCGAGACGGCGAGCAGTACTTC
CASSSPGRDGEQYF
>TRBJ1-6|.|.|TRBV27
TGTGCCAGCAGTTCGGACAGTTATACCAATTCACCCCTCCACTTT
CASSSDSYTNSPLHF
>TRBJ2-7|TRBD1|many|TRBV18
TGTGCCAGCTCACCATCGACAGGGGCCTACGAGCAGTACTTC
CASSPSTGAYEQYF
>TRBJ1-4|TRBD1|.|TRBV4-1
TGCGCCAGCAGCCAACCCCACAGGGGCTCTAATGAAAAACTGTTTTTT
CASSQPHRGSNEKLFF
>TRBJ1-5|.|.|TRBV6-2/TRBV6-3
TGTGCCAGCAAACGGACACCGCCTGGGTATCAGCCCCAGCATTTT
CASKRTPPGYQPQHF
>TRBJ1-5|.|many|TRBV3-1
TGTGCCAGCAGCCAAGGGCTAGAGGGCAATCAGCCCCAGCATTTT
CASSQGLEGNQPQHF
>TRBJ1-1|.|many|TRBV11-2
TGTGCCAGCAGCTCTCCGGAGAAGAGGAACACTGAAGCTTTCTTT
CASSSPEKRNTEAFF
>TRBJ2-2|TRBD2|many|TRBV12-3/TRBV12-4
TGTGCCAGCAGACTAGCGGGAGGGAACACCGGGGAGCTGTTTTTT
CASRLAGGNTGELFF
>TRBJ1-2|.|few|TRBV5-8
TGTGCCAGCAGCTTGTTGGGGACAATGAACTATGGCTACACCTTC
CASSLLGTMNYGYTF
>TRBJ2-2|TRBD2|.|TRBV6-1
TGTGCCAGTTGCTTAGCGGGAGAGGGGATCGGCGGGGAGCTGTTTTTT
CASCLAGEGIGGELFF
>TRBJ2-7|TRBD1|many|TRBV2
TGTGCCAGCAGGGCCGGACAGGGGCGCGAGCAGTACTTC
CASRAGQGREQYF
>TRBJ2-1|.|.|TRBV6-2/TRBV6-3
TGTGCCAGCCGGGTGACGTCGTTTAGCGATGAGCAGTTCTTC
CASRVTSFSDEQFF
>TRBJ2-7|.|.|TRBV28
TGTGCCAGCAGGCTCGACAGGAGGAGGTACGAGCAGTACTTC
CASRLDRRRYEQYF
>TRBJ2-7|.|few|TRBV5-6
TGTGCCAGCAGCTTGGCCTGGGGTAGGTACGAGCAGTACTTC
CASSLAWGRYEQYF
>TRBJ2-7|.|.|TRBV7-2
TGTGCCAGCAGCTTAGCGGGCGGGAATGGGTACGAGCAGTACTTC
CASSLAGGNGYEQYF
>TRBJ2-2|.|few|TRBV3-1
TGTGCCAGCAGCCAAGCTGCGGCCGGGGAGCTGTTTTTT
CASSQAAAGELFF
>TRBJ2-7|.|many|TRBV7-2
TGTGCCAGCAGCCGCGGACAAGCCTACGAGCAGTACTTC
CASSRGQAYEQYF
>TRBJ2-1|.|many|TRBV6-1
TGTGCCAGCGCTCTCAGCTCCTACAATGAGCAGTTCTTC
CASALSSYNEQFF
>TRBJ2-1|TRBD2|few|TRBV11-3
TGTGCCAGCAGCTTAGGGGGACTAGGGACCTACAATGAGCAGTTCTTC
CASSLGGLGTYNEQFF